This T cell receptor beta chain was captured in a study of blood T cell repertoires in COVID-19. Sequencing was performed with immunoSEQ multiplex PCR; in TCRdb, only in-frame clones are kept and a portion is missing. This table holds roughly 330,000 clones, around 87% found once. The V end was cut by 4 bases, the J end by 4 bases, with 14 bases between. CDR1 and CDR2 (germline): SGHRS, YFSETQ. CDR3 length: 14 residues. Resolution of symptoms, clearance, or two negative PCRs was present in recovered Cohort 3 donors. The gene calls are TRBV5-1 and TRBJ1-1; D gene ambiguous. The source is a woman aged 30 to 39 who had recovered from COVID-19. Material: PBMCs or T cells enriched from blood (not recorded which). CDR3 residues: CASSPAGRSTEAFF. The CDR3 nucleotides are TGCGCCAGCAGCCCAGCGGGTAGGAGCACTGAAGCTTTCTTT.